This T cell receptor (beta chain) was documented in a study of blood T cells in healthy people across ages. Background on the study: Researchers report that template switching captured about one barcoded beta molecule per two T cells. Study-level points and caveats: No one knew whether donors had CMV, which possibly confounded expanded clonotype changes. There was a strong correlation between TCR beta diversity and naive T cell percentage.

About this clonotype: What it binds is unknown.

CDR1 is MNHEY, CDR2 SMNVEV, per germline (reference sequence). This CDR3 is 15 amino acids long. Trimming at V came to 4 bases and at J to 7 bases, leaving 4 bases not matched to a gene. Together with a sample-barcoded 5' primer, a J-beta primer mix was included in a second PCR lasting about 7 to 11 cycles. Each cDNA molecule was tagged by a template-switch adaptor that had 12 random nucleotides. TCRdb re-analysed the 5' RACE reads in MiXCR, keeping a single row per CDR3 protein. The repertoire holds over 1,300,000 distinct CDR3 sequences, with 59% as singletons. The TCR sequence derives from a man between 18 and 29 years old in good health. Sequenced: blood. V is TRBV27 and J is TRBJ2-1, with 13 bases identical to TRBD2. CDR3 region: CASSSPGLAGNEQFF. In nucleotides, the CDR3 is TGTGCCAGCAGTTCGCCGGGACTAGCGGGAAATGAGCAGTTCTTC.